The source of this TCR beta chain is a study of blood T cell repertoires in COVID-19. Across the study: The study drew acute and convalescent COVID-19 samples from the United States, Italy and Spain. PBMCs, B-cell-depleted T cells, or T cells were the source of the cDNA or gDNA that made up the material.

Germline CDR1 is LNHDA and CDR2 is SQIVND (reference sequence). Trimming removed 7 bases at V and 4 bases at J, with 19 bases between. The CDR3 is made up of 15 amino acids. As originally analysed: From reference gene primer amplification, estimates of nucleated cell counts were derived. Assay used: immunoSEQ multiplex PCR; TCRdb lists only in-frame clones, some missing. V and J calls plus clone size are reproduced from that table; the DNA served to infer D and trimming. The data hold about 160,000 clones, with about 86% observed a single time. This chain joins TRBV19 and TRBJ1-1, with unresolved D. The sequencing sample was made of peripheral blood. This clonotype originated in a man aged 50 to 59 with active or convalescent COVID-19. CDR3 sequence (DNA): TGTGCCAGTACCAATGAGGAAGAACTAATCACTGAAGCTTTCTTT. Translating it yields CASTNEEELITEAFF.